This TCR beta chain was sequenced during a study of cytomegalovirus exposure and HLA in healthy donors. General study findings and limits: In vitro, three CMV-associated chains proved specific for CMV antigens.

Trimming took 6 bases from V and 3 from J; bases not matched to a gene: 8. The CDR3 contains 15 residues. Per the germline V gene, CDR1 is SGDLS and CDR2 is YYNGEE. With 60 Vbeta and 13 Jbeta primers, the PCR was carried out. Here immunoSEQ multiplex PCR was the method, and the copy in TCRdb shows in-frame clones only, minus some. This repertoire shows 95,000 to 110,000 clones, approximately 79% found once; its top ten account for about 2%. To note about this clone: Its antigen remains unidentified.

The rearrangement joins TRBV9 to TRBJ1-2, with 10 bases lining up with TRBD1. The material sequenced was PBMCs. This receptor was taken from a man between 18 and 35 years old in good health and CMV-seronegative. CDR3 region: CASTLGGTGDYGYTF. As DNA, the CDR3 is TGTGCCAGCACCTTGGGGGGGACAGGGGACTATGGCTACACCTTC.